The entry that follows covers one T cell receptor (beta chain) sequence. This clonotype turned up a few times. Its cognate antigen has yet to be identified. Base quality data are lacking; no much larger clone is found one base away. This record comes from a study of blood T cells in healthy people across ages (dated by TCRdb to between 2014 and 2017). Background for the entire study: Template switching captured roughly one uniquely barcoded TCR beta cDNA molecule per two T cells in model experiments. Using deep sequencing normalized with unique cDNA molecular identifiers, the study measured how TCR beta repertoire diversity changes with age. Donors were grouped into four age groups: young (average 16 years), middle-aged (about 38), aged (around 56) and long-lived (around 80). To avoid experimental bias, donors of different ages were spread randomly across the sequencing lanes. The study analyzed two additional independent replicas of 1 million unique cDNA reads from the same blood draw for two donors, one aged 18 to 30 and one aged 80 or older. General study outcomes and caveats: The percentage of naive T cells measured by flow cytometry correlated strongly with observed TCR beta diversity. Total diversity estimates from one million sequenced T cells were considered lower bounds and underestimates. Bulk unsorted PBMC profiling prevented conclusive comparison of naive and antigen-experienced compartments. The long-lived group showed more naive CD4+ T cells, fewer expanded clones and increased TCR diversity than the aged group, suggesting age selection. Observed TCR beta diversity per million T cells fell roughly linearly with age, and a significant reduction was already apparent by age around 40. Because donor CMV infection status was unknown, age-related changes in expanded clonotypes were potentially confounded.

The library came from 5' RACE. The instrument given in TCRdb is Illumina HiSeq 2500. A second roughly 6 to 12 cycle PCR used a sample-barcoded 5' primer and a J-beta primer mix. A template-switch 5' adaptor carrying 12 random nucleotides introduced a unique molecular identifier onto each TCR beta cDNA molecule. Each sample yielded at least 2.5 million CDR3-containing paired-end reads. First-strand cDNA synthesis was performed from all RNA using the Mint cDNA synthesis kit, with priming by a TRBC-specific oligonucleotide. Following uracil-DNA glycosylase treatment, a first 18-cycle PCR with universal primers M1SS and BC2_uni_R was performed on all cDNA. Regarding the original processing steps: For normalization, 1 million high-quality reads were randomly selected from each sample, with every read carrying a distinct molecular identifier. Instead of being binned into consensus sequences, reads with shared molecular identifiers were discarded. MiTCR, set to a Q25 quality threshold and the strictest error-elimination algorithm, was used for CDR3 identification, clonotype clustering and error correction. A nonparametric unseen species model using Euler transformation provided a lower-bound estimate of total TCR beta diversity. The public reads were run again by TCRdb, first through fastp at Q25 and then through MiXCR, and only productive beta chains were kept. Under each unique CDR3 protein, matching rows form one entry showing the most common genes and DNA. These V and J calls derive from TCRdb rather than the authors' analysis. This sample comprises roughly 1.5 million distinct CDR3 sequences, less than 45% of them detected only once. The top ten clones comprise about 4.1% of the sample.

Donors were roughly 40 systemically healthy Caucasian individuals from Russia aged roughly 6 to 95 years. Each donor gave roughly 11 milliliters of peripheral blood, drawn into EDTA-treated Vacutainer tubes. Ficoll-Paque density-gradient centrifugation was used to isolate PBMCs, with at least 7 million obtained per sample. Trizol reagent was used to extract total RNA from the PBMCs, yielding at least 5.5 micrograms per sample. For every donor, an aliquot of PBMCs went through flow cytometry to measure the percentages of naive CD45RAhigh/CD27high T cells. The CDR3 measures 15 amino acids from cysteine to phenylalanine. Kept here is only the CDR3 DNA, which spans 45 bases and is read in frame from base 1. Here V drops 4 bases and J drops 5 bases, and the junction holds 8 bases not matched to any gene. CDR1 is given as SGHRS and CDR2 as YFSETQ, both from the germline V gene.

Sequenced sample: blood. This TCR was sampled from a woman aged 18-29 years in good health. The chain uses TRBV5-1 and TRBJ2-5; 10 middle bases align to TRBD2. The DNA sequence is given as TGCGCCAGCAGCCTAACCGGACTAGCGGCGGAGACCCAGTACTTC. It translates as CASSLTGLAAETQYF.